This record looks at one T cell receptor (beta chain) sequence and its context. The antigen remains undetermined. These data originate in a study of blood T cells in healthy people across ages. The V end was cut by 4 bases, the J end by 2 bases, with 12 bases between. In germline, CDR1 is DFQATT, CDR2 SNEGSKA (reference sequence). The CDR3 runs to 14 residues. Study results and caveats: Correlation between TCR beta diversity and naive T cell percentage was strong.

With a J-beta primer mix and a sample-barcoded 5' primer, a second PCR ran 7 to 11 cycles. TCRdb re-called the 5' RACE reads through MiXCR, storing one row per CDR3 protein. This sample has approximately 730,000 distinct CDR3 sequences, with less than 70% found just once. V usage is TRBV20-1 and J usage is TRBJ2-1, with D maybe TRBD2 (5 bases). The receptor was derived from a man older than 75 in good health. The sequenced sample consisted of blood. The CDR3 region has the DNA TGCAGTGCTATTAAGCGGTCCCCCTACAATGAGCAGTTCTTC. Amino acid sequence: CSAIKRSPYNEQFF.